This T cell receptor beta chain was recovered during a study of blood T cells in healthy people across ages. About the study: Roughly one uniquely barcoded beta molecule per two T cells was captured.

Through a sample-barcoded 5' primer and a J-beta primer mix, a second PCR was run for 7 to 11 cycles. The authors tagged each cDNA molecule using a template-switch adaptor with 12 random nucleotides. TCRdb independently ran MiXCR on the 5' RACE reads; one entry per CDR3 protein. The sample carries about 780,000 distinct CDR3 sequences, roughly 24% recorded once. Trimming removed 3 bases from V and 5 bases from J, with 12 bases in between. This CDR3 comprises 14 residues. CDR1 SGHTA and CDR2 FQGNSA come from the germline V gene. These data were also reused for a study on T cells of mothers and their children. As that report states: The study found thymic selection shapes TCR recombination output similarly in related and unrelated pairs.

This TCR derives from a boy aged 5-17 years in good health. Input material: blood. This rearrangement joins TRBV7-2 to TRBJ2-3, with unresolved D. CDR3 in DNA: TGTGCCAGCAGCTTTCAATCCCGTGAAGATACGCAGTATTTT. Encoded protein: CASSFQSREDTQYF.